The rows below give T cell receptor beta chains drawn from one sample of a study of identical twins. TCRdb re-analysed the 5' RACE reads in MiXCR, keeping a single row per CDR3 protein. The table shows roughly 240,000 distinct CDR3 sequences, with roughly 7% occurring only once. These data are also associated with another study on yellow fever vaccine responses in identical twins.

Sequences were obtained from memory (CD45RO+) T cells sorted from blood. The receptors here all came from a woman aged 18-29 years in good health. CDR3s include the opening cysteine and the closing phenylalanine or tryptophan. A D gene is named only where the DNA matches it firmly. Size is omitted from some rows. Given values are once, few, many or a class for expanded clones.

V gene	D gene	clone size	J gene	CDR3 DNA	CDR3 protein
TRBV5-8	NA	NA	TRBJ1-1	TGTGCCAGCAGCTTGGGTCTAATTACTGAAGCTTTCTTT	CASSLGLITEAFF
TRBV6-5	NA	NA	TRBJ1-1	TGTGCCAGCAGTCGGGGGTGGGCTGAAGCTTTCTTT	CASSRGWAEAFF
TRBV5-1	TRBD2	many	TRBJ2-1	TGCGCCAGCAGCTCATCGGGGGGACGATACAATGAGCAGTTCTTC	CASSSSGGRYNEQFF
TRBV7-6	TRBD2	NA	TRBJ2-3	TGTGCCAGCAGCGCTATGACTAGCCAGAGCACAGATACGCAGTATTTT	CASSAMTSQSTDTQYF
TRBV5-1	TRBD1	many	TRBJ2-3	TGCGCCAGCATTCCGGGACAGGGGGCCGAAGATACGCAGTATTTT	CASIPGQGAEDTQYF
TRBV7-2	NA	many	TRBJ2-1	TGTGCCAGCAGCCCCACCACTGGGGGCTCCTACAATGAGCAGTTCTTC	CASSPTTGGSYNEQFF
TRBV5-5	NA	NA	TRBJ2-5	TGTGCCAGCAGCTACACGTATCGGCAGGGCCCACAAGAGACCCAGTACTTC	CASSYTYRQGPQETQYF
TRBV24-1	TRBD2	NA	TRBJ2-1	TGTGCCACCAGGTCCGGGACTAGCGTACCCAATGAGCAGTTCTTC	CATRSGTSVPNEQFF
TRBV6-1	TRBD2	few	TRBJ2-7	TGTGCCAGCAGCCGCCGGGGGGGGGACACCTCCTACGAGCAGTACTTC	CASSRRGGDTSYEQYF
TRBV20-1	NA	many	TRBJ1-2	TGCAGTGCTAAGGATCCCTCCTATGGCTACACCTTC	CSAKDPSYGYTF
TRBV28	TRBD1	NA	TRBJ2-7	TGTGCCAGCAGCCCGACAGGGGGCCGGTACGAGCAGTACTTC	CASSPTGGRYEQYF
TRBV3-1	TRBD1	many	TRBJ2-1	TGTGCCAGCAGCCAAGGGCCGACAGGGGCTTACGGCAATGAGCAGTTCTTC	CASSQGPTGAYGNEQFF
TRBV15	TRBD2	few	TRBJ2-3	TGTGCCACCAGCAGCGGACTAGCGGGGGGCTCAGATACGCAGTATTTT	CATSSGLAGGSDTQYF
TRBV27	NA	few	TRBJ1-4	TGTGCCAGCAGACGTCAACCCTGGGGGGCAACTAATGAAAAACTGTTTTTT	CASRRQPWGATNEKLFF
TRBV20-1	NA	NA	TRBJ2-2	TGCAGTGCCCAGCAGGTCCGCGGCACCGGGGAGCTGTTTTTT	CSAQQVRGTGELFF
TRBV28	TRBD1	NA	TRBJ1-1	TGTGCCAGCAGGTTACCGGGACAGGTGAACACTGAAGCTTTCTTT	CASRLPGQVNTEAFF
TRBV9	TRBD2	few	TRBJ2-4	TGTGCCAGCAGCGAAGGACTAGCGGGGGGTAAAAACATTCAGTACTTC	CASSEGLAGGKNIQYF
TRBV20-1	NA	NA	TRBJ1-5	TGCAGTGCCCCTGATGGGCAGCTCAATCAGCCCCAGCATTTT	CSAPDGQLNQPQHF
TRBV3-1	NA	NA	TRBJ2-7	TGTGCCAGCAGCCAAATTTCGCGGGCAGATCTTCCCTACGAGCAGTACTTC	CASSQISRADLPYEQYF
TRBV20-1	TRBD2	NA	TRBJ2-1	TGCAGTGCTAGTCGCGGGAGTATGAACAATGAGCAGTTCTTC	CSASRGSMNNEQFF
TRBV20-1	TRBD1	NA	TRBJ2-1	TGCAGTGCTAGAGAGGACAGGGGGCTGTACAATGAGCAGTTCTTC	CSAREDRGLYNEQFF
TRBV29-1	TRBD1	many	TRBJ2-7	TGCAGCGTCGTCGGGACAGGGGGTACCTACGAGCAGTACTTC	CSVVGTGGTYEQYF
TRBV14	TRBD2	many	TRBJ2-3	TGTGCCAGCAGCCAGCCGGGGGGGGGCCGCGGGACAGATACGCAGTATTTT	CASSQPGGGRGTDTQYF
TRBV20-1	NA	NA	TRBJ2-1	TGCAGTGCTAGAGAACGGGGCCGAACCTACAATGAGCAGTTCTTC	CSARERGRTYNEQFF
TRBV28	NA	NA	TRBJ1-5	TGTGCCAGCAGGGAAGGGGGTTCCAATCAGCCCCAGCATTTT	CASREGGSNQPQHF